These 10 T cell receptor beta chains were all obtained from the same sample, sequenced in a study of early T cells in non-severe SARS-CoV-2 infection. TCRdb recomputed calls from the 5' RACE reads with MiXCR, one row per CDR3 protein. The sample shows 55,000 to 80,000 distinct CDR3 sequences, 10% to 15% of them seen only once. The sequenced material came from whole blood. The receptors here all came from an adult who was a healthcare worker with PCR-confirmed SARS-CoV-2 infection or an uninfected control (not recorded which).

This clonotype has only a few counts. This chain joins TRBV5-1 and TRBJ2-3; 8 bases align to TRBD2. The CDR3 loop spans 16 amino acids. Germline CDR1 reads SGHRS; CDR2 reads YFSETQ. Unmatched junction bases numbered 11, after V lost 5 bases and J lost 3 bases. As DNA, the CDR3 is TGCGCCAGCAGGAGGACCGGCGGGGGGCCTACAGATACGCAGTATTTT. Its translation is CASRRTGGGPTDTQYF. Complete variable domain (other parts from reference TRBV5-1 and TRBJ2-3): KAGVTQTPRYLIKTRGQQVTLSCSPISGHRSVSWYQQTPGQGLQFLFEYFSETQRNKGNFPGRFSGRQFSNSRSEMNVSTLELGDSALYLCASRRTGGGPTDTQYFGPGTRLTVL.

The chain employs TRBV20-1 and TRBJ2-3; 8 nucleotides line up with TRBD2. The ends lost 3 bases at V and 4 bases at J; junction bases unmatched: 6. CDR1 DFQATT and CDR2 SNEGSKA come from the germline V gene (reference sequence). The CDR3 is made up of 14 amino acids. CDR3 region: CSASDGRAPDTQYF. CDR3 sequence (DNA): TGCAGTGCTAGTGACGGGAGGGCCCCAGATACGCAGTATTTT.

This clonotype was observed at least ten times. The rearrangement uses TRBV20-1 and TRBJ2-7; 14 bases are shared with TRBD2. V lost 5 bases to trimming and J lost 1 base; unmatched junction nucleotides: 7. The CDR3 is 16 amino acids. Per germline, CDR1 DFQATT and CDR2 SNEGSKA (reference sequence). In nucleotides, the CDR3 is TGCAGTGCTCATGGACTAGCGGGAGGACGGTCCTACGAGCAGTACTTC. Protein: CSAHGLAGGRSYEQYF.

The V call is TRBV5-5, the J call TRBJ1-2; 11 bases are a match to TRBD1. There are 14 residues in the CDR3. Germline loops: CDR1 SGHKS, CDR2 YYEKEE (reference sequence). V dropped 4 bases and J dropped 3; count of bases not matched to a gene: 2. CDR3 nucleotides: TGTGCCAGCAGCATGGGACAGGGGGACTATGGCTACACCTTC. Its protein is CASSMGQGDYGYTF.

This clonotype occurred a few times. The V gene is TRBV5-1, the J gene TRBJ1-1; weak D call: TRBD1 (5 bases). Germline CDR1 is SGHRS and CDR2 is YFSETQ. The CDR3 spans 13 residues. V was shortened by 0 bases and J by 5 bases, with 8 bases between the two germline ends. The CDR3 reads CASSLVGETEAFF. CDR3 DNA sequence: TGCGCCAGCAGCTTGGTAGGGGAAACTGAAGCTTTCTTT.

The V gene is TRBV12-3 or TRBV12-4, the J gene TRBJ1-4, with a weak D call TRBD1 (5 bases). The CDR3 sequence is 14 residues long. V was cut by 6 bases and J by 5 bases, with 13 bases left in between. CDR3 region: CASSPVGGNEKLFF. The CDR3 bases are TGTGCCAGCAGCCCCGTGGGGGGAAATGAAAAACTGTTTTTT.

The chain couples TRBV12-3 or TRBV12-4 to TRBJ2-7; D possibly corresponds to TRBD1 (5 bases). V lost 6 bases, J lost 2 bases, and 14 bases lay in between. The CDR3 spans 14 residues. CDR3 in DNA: TGTGCCAGCAGCCGACGGACAATCCCCTACGAGCAGTACTTC. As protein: CASSRRTIPYEQYF.

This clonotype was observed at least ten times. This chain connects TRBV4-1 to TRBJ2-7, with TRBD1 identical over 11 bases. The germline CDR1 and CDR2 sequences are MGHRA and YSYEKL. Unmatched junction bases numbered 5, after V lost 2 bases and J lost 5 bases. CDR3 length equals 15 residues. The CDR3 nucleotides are TGCGCCAGCAGCCAACCGGGACAGGGGGAACACGAGCAGTACTTC. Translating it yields CASSQPGQGEHEQYF.

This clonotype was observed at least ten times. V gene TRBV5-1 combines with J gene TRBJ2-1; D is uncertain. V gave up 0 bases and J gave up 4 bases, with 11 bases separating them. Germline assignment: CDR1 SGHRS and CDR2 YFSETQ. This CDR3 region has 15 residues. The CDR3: CASSLEATGYNEQFF. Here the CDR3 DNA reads TGCGCCAGCAGCTTGGAGGCGACTGGATACAATGAGCAGTTCTTC.

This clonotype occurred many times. CDR3 protein: CASSPGRSTYEQYF. The CDR3 DNA reads as TGTGCCAGCTCACCTGGGCGGTCGACCTACGAGCAGTACTTC. The chain recombines TRBV18 with TRBJ2-7; D gene unclear. Germline values: CDR1 KGHSH, CDR2 LQKENI. The CDR3 extends over 14 amino acids. Trimming pared 3 bases from V and 2 bases from J, leaving 11 bases between.